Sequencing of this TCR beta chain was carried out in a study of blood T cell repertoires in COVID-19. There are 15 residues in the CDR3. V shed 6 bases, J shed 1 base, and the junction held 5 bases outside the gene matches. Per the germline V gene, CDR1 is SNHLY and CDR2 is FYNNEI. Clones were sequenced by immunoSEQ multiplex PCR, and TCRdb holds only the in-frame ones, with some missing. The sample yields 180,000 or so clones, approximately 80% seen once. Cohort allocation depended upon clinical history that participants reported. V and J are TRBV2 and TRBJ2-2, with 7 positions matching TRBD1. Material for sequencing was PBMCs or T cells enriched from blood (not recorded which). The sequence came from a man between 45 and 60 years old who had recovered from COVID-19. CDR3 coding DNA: TGTGCCAGCAGGCCCGACAGGGTGAACACCGGGGAGCTGTTTTTT. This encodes CASRPDRVNTGELFF.